The source of this T cell receptor (beta chain) is a study of identifying expanded T cells in peripheral blood. The table came from immunoSEQ multiplex PCR; TCRdb's copy has only in-frame clones and leaves some out. Of under 150,000 clones detected, around 84% appear once; the ten largest clones hold approximately 3%. Details on this clone: Antigen unknown.

Findings and limits, study-wide: Two-week clone count variance significantly increased as total template count grew. Over about two and four weeks, about 16 and 20 clones changed, versus roughly 1.1 between replicates.

No infections or other immune events were documented during collection. Sequenced material: blood. The source is a person between 18 and 75 years old in good health.

CDR3 DNA sequence: TGCGCCAGCAGCCAAAGACTGGACAGGGCTGTGAGCTATGGCTACACCTTC. Translation gives CASSQRLDRAVSYGYTF. This rearrangement joins TRBV4-3 to TRBJ1-2; 8 nucleotides agree with TRBD1. Germline assignment: CDR1 LGHNA and CDR2 YSLEER. This CDR3 spans 17 amino acids. The V and J ends lost 2 bases and 4 bases, in that order; junction bases with no gene match: 12.